This T cell receptor (beta chain) derives from a study of T cell responses to AZD1222 COVID-19 vaccine. Study-wide results and limits: Baseline testing showed seropositivity in only six or seven AZD1222 recipients. Spike-spanning, vaccine-associated CD4 TCRs were dominant at 160-218 and 743-854.

Method: immunoSEQ multiplex PCR; TCRdb's copy keeps in-frame clones and lacks some. The sample includes about 150,000 clones, 94% of them seen just once. With respect to this clone: The antigen remains unidentified.

Germline lookup yields CDR1 MNHNS and CDR2 SASEGT. The CDR3 is 15 residues long. V shed 5 bases and J 4 bases; nucleotides not matched to a gene: 9. Sequenced material: peripheral blood, taken on day 0 of AZD1222 vaccination. The clonotype was recovered from an adult in good health. The J gene is TRBJ2-5, the V gene TRBV6-1; 8 positions match TRBD1. The CDR3 sequence: CASSSGQVRAETQYF. As DNA, the CDR3 is TGTGCCAGCAGTTCGGGACAGGTTAGGGCAGAGACCCAGTACTTC.